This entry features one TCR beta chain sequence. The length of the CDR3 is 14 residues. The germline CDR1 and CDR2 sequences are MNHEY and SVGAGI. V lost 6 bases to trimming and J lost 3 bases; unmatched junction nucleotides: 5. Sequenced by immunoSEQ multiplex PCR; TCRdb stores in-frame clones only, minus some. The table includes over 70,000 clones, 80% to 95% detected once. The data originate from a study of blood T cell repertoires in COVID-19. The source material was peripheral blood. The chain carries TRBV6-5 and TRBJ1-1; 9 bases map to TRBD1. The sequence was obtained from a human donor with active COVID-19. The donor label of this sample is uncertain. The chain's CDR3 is CASRRTGGYTEAFF. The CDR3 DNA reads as TGTGCCAGCAGGCGTACAGGGGGCTACACTGAAGCTTTCTTT.